This entry lists 30 T cell receptor beta chains sequenced from one sample in a study of cytomegalovirus exposure and HLA in healthy donors. PCR used 60 Vbeta primers and 13 Jbeta primers. TCRdb's copy holds only in-frame clones and misses some; the assay was immunoSEQ multiplex PCR. The sample carries about 130,000 clones, around 8.5% recorded once. The sequenced material came from PBMCs. The receptors shown here come from a man aged 40-55 years in good health and CMV-seronegative.

This clone was observed a few times. This chain joins TRBV4-2 and TRBJ2-1, with D possibly TRBD2 on 6 matching bases. The CDR3 spans 15 residues. Germline-derived CDR1 and CDR2 are LGHNA and YNFKEQ. Trimming left V 9 bases short and J 7 bases short, with 22 bases between. This CDR3 reads CASRTSGSLKNEQFF. The CDR3 region has the DNA TGTGCCAGTAGAACGAGCGGGTCGTTGAAGAATGAGCAGTTCTTC.

The genes are TRBV6-6 and TRBJ2-5; 8 bases match TRBD1. Germline CDR1 MNHNY, CDR2 SVGAGI (reference sequence). The ends lost 1 base at V and 5 bases at J; junction bases unmatched: 9. The CDR3 loop spans 16 amino acids. CDR3: CASSYFTAGGAETQYF. The CDR3 DNA is TGTGCCAGCAGTTACTTTACGGCAGGGGGCGCGGAGACCCAGTACTTC.

The chain combines TRBV4-1 with TRBJ1-3; the D is unclear. The CDR3 covers 16 residues. Germline CDR1 is MGHRA and CDR2 is YSYEKL. V gave up 0 bases and J gave up 4 bases, with 13 bases separating them. Here the CDR3 reads CASSQEPGAGGNTIYF. The CDR3 DNA reads TGCGCCAGCAGCCAAGAGCCGGGTGCCGGGGGAAACACCATATATTTT.

A few counts support this clone. Its ends do not fully match the called genes, so a read error is possible. This chain uses TRBV13 with TRBJ1-6; tentatively, D is TRBD1 (5 bases). Per the germline V gene, CDR1 is PRHDT and CDR2 is FYEKMQ (reference sequence). The length of the CDR3 is 13 residues. The CDR3 sequence is CASSLGAASALHF. The CDR3 nucleotides read TGTGCCAGCAGCCTAGGGGCAGCGTCGGCCCTCCACTTT.

The genes are TRBV7-8 and TRBJ1-1, with TRBD1 matching over 9 bases. Germline loops: CDR1 SGHVS, CDR2 FQNEAQ. The CDR3 is 14 residues long. J gave up 4 bases and V 7 bases, and 7 bases lay outside the gene matches. The CDR3 DNA sequence: TGTGCCAGCACCACCGGGACAGGGAGCACTGAAGCTTTCTTT. This translates into CASTTGTGSTEAFF.

This clone has just a few counts. The junction differs from germline at one of its ends, possibly a read error. The chain has TRBV6-1 and TRBJ2-3; TRBD2 is a possible D gene (6 bases). The length of the CDR3 is 14 residues. Germline-derived CDR1 and CDR2 are MNHNS and SASEGT. The CDR3 protein is CASSQTRFADTQYF. The CDR3 bases are TGTGCTAGCAGTCAGACTAGGTTTGCAGATACGCAGTATTTT.

This clone was counted between two and nine times. The V gene is TRBV25-1, the J gene TRBJ1-4, with 10 bases fitting TRBD1. Germline values: CDR1 MGHDK, CDR2 SYGVNS. V shed 4 bases and J 6 bases; nucleotides not matched to a gene: 11. The CDR3 sequence is 17 residues long. CDR3 in DNA: TGTGCCAGCAGTGTCCGACAGGGGGCTATTGAGGATGAAAAACTGTTTTTT. As protein: CASSVRQGAIEDEKLFF.

V usage is TRBV30 and J usage is TRBJ1-1, with TRBD1 identical over 7 bases. Germline assignment: CDR1 GTSNPN and CDR2 SVGIG (reference sequence). V was clipped by 2 bases and J by 6 bases; unmatched bases: 15. This CDR3 region has 16 residues. CDR3 DNA sequence: TGTGCCTGGAGTACCTCTCTCCGGGACAGCCGACCTGAAGCTTTCTTT. The encoded protein is CAWSTSLRDSRPEAFF.

The chain combines TRBV7-8 with TRBJ2-3; D unclear. Germline V gene data show CDR1 as SGHVS and CDR2 as FQNEAQ. V shed 2 bases and J shed 5 bases, with 5 bases lying between them. There are 12 residues in the CDR3. The CDR3 loop is CASSLSGDTQYF. CDR3 bases: TGTGCCAGCAGCTTATCCGGAGATACGCAGTATTTT.

Only a few counts were recorded for this clone. Other DNA sequences in this specimen translate into the identical CDR3. The CDR3: CASSASPTVAQYF. CDR3 in DNA: TGTGCCAGCAGCGCCTCCCCCACAGTAGCGCAGTATTTT. The chain couples TRBV7-6 to TRBJ2-3; D is ambiguous. Germline CDR1 reads SGHVS; CDR2 reads FNYEAQ. CDR3 length: 13 amino acids. V lost 5 bases and J lost 10, with 16 bases in between.

The chain recombines TRBV5-6 with TRBJ2-7; D is perhaps TRBD1 (6 bases). Germline V gene lookup returns CDR1 SGHDT and CDR2 YYEEEE. Deletions cut 2 bases from V and 5 bases from J, with 17 bases between. The CDR3 spans 15 residues. CDR3 bases: TGTGCCAGCAGCTTTCGGACAGTTAGGTATAACGAGCAGTACTTC. It codes for CASSFRTVRYNEQYF.

This chain connects TRBV11-2 to TRBJ2-1, with 7 bases matching TRBD2. From germline, CDR1 is SGHAT and CDR2 FQNNGV. CDR3 size: 14 residues. V trimming: 8 bases; J trimming: 0 bases; junction bases outside the gene matches: 4. The CDR3 sequence: CASGRDYSYNEQFF. In DNA, the CDR3 is TGTGCCAGCGGCCGGGACTACTCCTACAATGAGCAGTTCTTC.

This sequence joins TRBV11-2 and TRBJ1-4, with 10 bases lining up with TRBD1. This CDR3 is built from 18 residues. With 6 bases clipped from V and 0 bases from J, the junction kept 10 bases outside the gene matches. Per germline, CDR1 SGHAT and CDR2 FQNNGV. CDR3 residues: CASRQGQGPYATNEKLFF. The CDR3 coding sequence is TGTGCCAGCAGGCAGGGACAGGGGCCCTATGCAACTAATGAAAAACTGTTTTTT.

The chain couples TRBV4-3 to TRBJ2-3, with D perhaps TRBD1 (6 bases). The CDR3 totals 14 residues. Per germline, CDR1 LGHNA and CDR2 YSLEER. The V end was cut by 1 base, the J end by 2 bases, with 7 bases between. CDR3 in DNA: TGCGCCAGCAGCCAAGGGGACACCACAGATACGCAGTATTTT. This gives the protein CASSQGDTTDTQYF.

This clone appeared a few times. Other DNA sequences in the sample encode the same CDR3. The genes are TRBV13 and TRBJ1-6; D not certain. The CDR3 is 15 amino acids. Germline V gene data show CDR1 as PRHDT and CDR2 as FYEKMQ (reference sequence). V was clipped by 3 bases and J by 8 bases, with 14 bases between them. CDR3 DNA: TGTGCCAGCAGCTTCGGACGGTGGGGAGATTCACCCCTCCACTTT. Protein: CASSFGRWGDSPLHF.

The genes are TRBV4-3 and TRBJ1-2, with unresolved D. Trimming shortened V by 1 base and J by 2 bases, and 8 bases separated the two germline ends. Germline V gene lookup returns CDR1 LGHNA and CDR2 YSLEER. CDR3 length: 14 amino acids. The CDR3 sequence is CASSQGPQNYGYTF. Here the CDR3 DNA reads TGCGCCAGCAGCCAAGGGCCCCAGAACTATGGCTACACCTTC.

This clone was detected ten times or more. The J gene is TRBJ2-3, the V gene TRBV6-6; perhaps TRBD2 as D (6 bases). V was pared by 9 bases and J by 2 bases, with 12 bases between. The germline V gene has CDR1 MNHNY and CDR2 SVGAGI (reference sequence). This CDR3 has 13 amino acids. CDR3 loop: CASGGQDTDTQYF. CDR3 coding DNA: TGTGCCAGTGGAGGGCAGGACACAGATACGCAGTATTTT.

Only a few counts were recorded for this clone. Because it lacks the conserved phenylalanine or tryptophan at the end, this CDR3 is likely a read error. No DNA is shown, since the ends of the CDR3 on it are uncertain; the CDR3 is the one TCRdb lists. The chain joins TRBV6-6 to TRBJ2-2; the table's D call, TRBD1, was not checked against the DNA. The V gene's germline CDR1 is MNHNY and CDR2 SVGAGI (reference sequence). The CDR3 length is 14 residues, termini included. This CDR3 is CASRGPEDTGEMFL.

This clone has only a few counts. The chain recombines TRBV7-2 with TRBJ2-3, with 7 bases matching TRBD2. This CDR3 has 15 residues. The germline V gene encodes CDR1 SGHTA and CDR2 FQGNSA. V shed 1 base and J 1 base; nucleotides not matched to a gene: 2. The CDR3 DNA follows: TGTGCCAGCAGCTTAGGTGGGGGGGGCACAGATACGCAGTATTTT. This encodes CASSLGGGGTDTQYF.

This clone appeared many times. The chain employs TRBV4-3 and TRBJ2-6, with D possibly TRBD1 on 6 matching bases. CDR3 size: 16 residues. Trimming cost V 3 bases and J 3 bases, with 12 bases left between them. CDR1 and CDR2 (germline): LGHNA, YSLEER. CDR3 residues: CASSHSRGYGANVLTF. The CDR3 coding sequence is TGCGCCAGCAGCCATTCGAGGGGGTATGGGGCCAACGTCCTGACTTTC.

This clone was picked up a small number of times. V usage is TRBV14 and J usage is TRBJ1-1; weak D call: TRBD1 (5 bases). This CDR3 contains 16 residues. Germline CDR1 reads SGHDN; CDR2 reads FVKESK. V lost 0 bases and J lost 1, with 12 bases in between. The CDR3 is CASSQDAGLANTEAFF. The CDR3 nucleotides are TGTGCCAGCAGCCAAGACGCAGGGCTGGCGAACACTGAAGCTTTCTTT.

This clone was seen a handful of times. This chain connects TRBV28 to TRBJ1-4; weak D call: TRBD1 (5 bases). The germline V and J ends were trimmed by 5 bases and 2 bases, with 12 bases remaining between them. Germline CDR1 is MDHEN and CDR2 is SYDVKM. The CDR3 spans 15 residues. CDR3 amino acids: CASSPPTATNEKLFF. CDR3 DNA: TGTGCCAGCAGTCCCCCGACAGCCACTAATGAAAAACTGTTTTTT.

This clone was detected a few times. The CDR3 DNA is TGTGCCAGCAGCTCCAATGCAGGAACCGGGGAGCTGTTTTTT. Encoded protein: CASSSNAGTGELFF. The chain is built from TRBV7-2 and TRBJ2-2; no clear D gene. This CDR3 is built from 14 residues. From germline, CDR1 is SGHTA and CDR2 FQGNSA. The V end was cut by 4 bases, the J end by 5 bases, with 11 bases between.

This clone has only a few counts. The genes are TRBV10-2 and TRBJ2-7; 8 positions match TRBD1. Germline loops: CDR1 WSHSY, CDR2 SAAADI. V dropped 8 bases and J dropped 5; count of bases not matched to a gene: 8. The CDR3 runs to 13 residues. CDR3 sequence reads: CASVPGQVNEQYF. The CDR3 bases are TGCGCCAGCGTACCGGGACAGGTGAACGAGCAGTACTTC.

This clone has a handful of counts. The rearrangement uses TRBV29-1 and TRBJ2-1; 8 nucleotides match TRBD1. V lost 6 bases to trimming and J lost 6 bases; unmatched junction nucleotides: 4. This CDR3 contains 12 residues. Germline assignment: CDR1 SQVTM and CDR2 ANQGSEA. The chain's CDR3 is CSVPQGANEQFF. The CDR3, as DNA: TGCAGCGTCCCCCAGGGGGCCAATGAGCAGTTCTTC.

The sample holds a few counts of this clone. V and J are TRBV19 and TRBJ1-3, with 9 bases lining up with TRBD1. Germline V gives CDR1 LNHDA, CDR2 SQIVND (reference sequence). CDR3 length: 14 amino acids. J gave up 5 bases and V 6 bases, and 5 bases lay outside the gene matches. CDR3: CASSSGTGRNTIYF. The DNA for the CDR3 is TGTGCCAGTAGCAGCGGGACAGGGCGAAACACCATATATTTT.

The chain links TRBV7-8 to TRBJ2-1; 7 bases fit TRBD2. The CDR3 is 17 residues long. Germline V gene data show CDR1 as SGHVS and CDR2 as FQNEAQ. Trimming cost V 5 bases and J 0 bases; bases outside gene matches: 10. This CDR3 is CASSLLPRGNSYNEQFF. CDR3 nucleotides: TGTGCCAGCAGCCTTCTTCCGCGGGGGAACTCCTACAATGAGCAGTTCTTC.

The sample holds a few counts of this clone. The chain employs TRBV30 and TRBJ2-3, with TRBD2 matching 7 bases. This CDR3 region has 13 residues. V was pared by 0 bases and J by 8 bases, with 5 bases of the junction left unmatched. The V gene's germline CDR1 is GTSNPN and CDR2 SVGIG (reference sequence). CDR3 amino acids: CAWSVAGEGTQYF. The CDR3 DNA follows: TGTGCCTGGAGTGTGGCGGGAGAGGGTACGCAGTATTTT.

In its sample, this clone was seen a few times. The chain couples TRBV13 to TRBJ2-7, with D tentatively TRBD2 (5 bases). This CDR3 is built from 13 residues. Germline CDR1 PRHDT, CDR2 FYEKMQ (reference sequence). Trimming took 4 bases from V and 1 from J, leaving 8 bases between them. The CDR3 nucleotides are TGTGCCAGCAGCTCCCGAGGGTCCTACGAGCAGTACTTC. Its protein is CASSSRGSYEQYF.

The rearrangement uses TRBV7-3 and TRBJ1-1; D perhaps matches TRBD1 (6 bases). CDR3 length: 14 amino acids. From germline, CDR1 is SGHTA and CDR2 FQGTGA. Trimming stripped 6 bases from V and 0 bases from J, with 11 bases between. CDR3 sequence (DNA): TGTGCCAGCAGTAAGACAGGTGTGAACACTGAAGCTTTCTTT. Its protein product is CASSKTGVNTEAFF.